The source of this T cell receptor beta chain is a study of cytomegalovirus exposure and HLA in healthy donors. A multiplex PCR was run with 60 Vbeta primers and 13 Jbeta primers. TCRdb's table, derived via immunoSEQ multiplex PCR, lists solely in-frame clones and lacks some. The data show approximately 190,000 clones, 81% seen once. Trimming took off 1 base at V and 7 bases at J, with 10 bases between the two ends. Germline assignment: CDR1 SQVTM and CDR2 ANQGSEA. The CDR3 contains 13 residues. The origin of this receptor is a woman under 30 in good health and CMV-seropositive. Sequencing was done on a sample of PBMCs. The chain combines TRBV29-1 with TRBJ1-4, with D maybe TRBD1 (5 bases). The CDR3 DNA is TGCAGCGTTGAAGCATCTCAGGGTGAAAAACTGTTTTTT. Its translation: CSVEASQGEKLFF.